This T cell receptor beta chain was identified during a study of blood T cell repertoires in COVID-19. Overall study: PBMCs, B-cell-depleted T cells, or T cells provided the cDNA or gDNA that made up the material.

V was clipped by 5 bases and J by 8 bases; unmatched bases: 8. CDR3 length: 14 residues. Germline CDR1 reads SNHLY; CDR2 reads FYNNEI. Cohort 3 recovered donors had two negative PCRs, clearance, or symptom resolution. Sequenced by immunoSEQ multiplex PCR; TCRdb stores in-frame clones only, minus some. The repertoire includes about 200,000 clones, 65% to 90% of them detected once, and approximately 12% sits in the top ten. The J gene is TRBJ1-5, the V gene TRBV2; 8 nucleotides align to TRBD1. Sequenced sample: PBMCs or T cells enriched from blood (not recorded which). The sequence was obtained from a man aged 35-49 years who had recovered from COVID-19. The DNA for the CDR3 is TGTGCCAGCAGTACTGGACAGGGTAGGGAGCCCCAGCATTTT. This codes for CASSTGQGREPQHF.